A selection of T cell receptor beta chains follows, all from one sample in a study of blood T cells in healthy people across ages. Each CDR3 protein is one row after TCRdb ran MiXCR on the 5' RACE reads. The table records some 1.1 million distinct CDR3 sequences, 35% to 40% of them present only once. Source material: blood. The receptor source for this set is a man in his late teens or twenties in good health. Both conserved end residues are part of each CDR3. D genes are given only for firm matches. Size tells how often a clone was seen (once, few, many) or the class of an expanded clone, and some rows leave it out.

d_gene	abundance	v_gene	j_gene	len	CDR3nt	CDR3aa
.	few	TRBV3-1	TRBJ1-2	14	TGTGCCAGCAGTCCCCAGGGAATCGACTATGGCTACACCTTC	CASSPQGIDYGYTF
.	few	TRBV6-2/TRBV6-3	TRBJ2-2	16	TGTGCCAGCATACATCAGACAGCCGCGAACACCGGGGAGCTGTTTTTT	CASIHQTAANTGELFF
.	.	TRBV12-5	TRBJ2-3	11	TGTACTAGTGGCGGCACAGATACGCAGTATTTT	CTSGGTDTQYF
TRBD1	.	TRBV29-1	TRBJ2-5	13	TGCAGCGTCGGACAGGGGATGGTGGAGACCCAGTACTTC	CSVGQGMVETQYF
.	.	TRBV13	TRBJ2-5	16	TGTGCCAGCAGCCCAACCGGGCGACAAAACCAAGAGACCCGGTACTTC	CASSPTGRQNQETRYF
.	.	TRBV7-2	TRBJ1-4	13	TGTGCCAGCAGCGTAGAGGTGGCTGAAAAACTGTTTTTT	CASSVEVAEKLFF
.	few	TRBV29-1	TRBJ1-2	12	TGCAGCGTTGATCACCTGGACTATGGCTACACCTTC	CSVDHLDYGYTF
TRBD1	many	TRBV6-2/TRBV6-3	TRBJ2-7	12	TGTGCCAGCAGTCGGACAGGGTACGAGCAGTACTTC	CASSRTGYEQYF
.	.	TRBV7-2	TRBJ1-5	16	TGTGCCAGCAGCTTATATTCCGACGGAGGGGATCAGCCCCAGCATTTT	CASSLYSDGGDQPQHF
TRBD1	.	TRBV18	TRBJ1-6	19	TGTGCCAGCTCACCCCCTGGGACAGGGGTCGTTGGGGATAATTCACCCCTCCACTTT	CASSPPGTGVVGDNSPLHF
.	.	TRBV10-2	TRBJ2-5	15	TGCGCCAGCAGTGAGGTGGGCCTACCCCAAGAGACCCAGTACTTC	CASSEVGLPQETQYF
.	.	TRBV11-2	TRBJ2-3	14	TGTGCCAGCAACCTTAGGTCGAGCACAGATACGCAGTATTTT	CASNLRSSTDTQYF
.	.	TRBV9	TRBJ2-7	15	TGTGCCAGCAGCGTAGAGGCTTTCTCCTACAATGAGCAGTACTTC	CASSVEAFSYNEQYF
.	many	TRBV5-1	TRBJ1-2	14	TGCGCCAGCGGTCCCGGGCCAGAGTCGTATGGCTACACCTTC	CASGPGPESYGYTF
TRBD1	.	TRBV20-1	TRBJ1-1	14	TGCAGTGCTGGGCAGGGGGTGGGGGACACTGAAGCTTTCTTT	CSAGQGVGDTEAFF
TRBD1	few	TRBV20-1	TRBJ2-3	18	TGCAGTGCCCGTCCTTACAATTCGACAGGGGGCAGGACAGATACGCAGTATTTT	CSARPYNSTGGRTDTQYF
.	.	TRBV7-9	TRBJ1-2	12	TGTGCCAGCAGCTTAGTCCAAAATGGCTACACCTTC	CASSLVQNGYTF
.	few	TRBV20-1	TRBJ2-3	14	TGCAGTGCTAGAGTTGCCAGCCTCACAGATACGCAGTATTTT	CSARVASLTDTQYF
.	.	TRBV5-6	TRBJ2-3	13	TGTGCCAGCAGCGGGGCCTTCACAGATACGCAGTATTTT	CASSGAFTDTQYF
.	few	TRBV20-1	TRBJ2-2	16	TGCAGTGCTAGAGATTATATCGGGGGTGTCACCGGGGAGCTGTTTTTT	CSARDYIGGVTGELFF